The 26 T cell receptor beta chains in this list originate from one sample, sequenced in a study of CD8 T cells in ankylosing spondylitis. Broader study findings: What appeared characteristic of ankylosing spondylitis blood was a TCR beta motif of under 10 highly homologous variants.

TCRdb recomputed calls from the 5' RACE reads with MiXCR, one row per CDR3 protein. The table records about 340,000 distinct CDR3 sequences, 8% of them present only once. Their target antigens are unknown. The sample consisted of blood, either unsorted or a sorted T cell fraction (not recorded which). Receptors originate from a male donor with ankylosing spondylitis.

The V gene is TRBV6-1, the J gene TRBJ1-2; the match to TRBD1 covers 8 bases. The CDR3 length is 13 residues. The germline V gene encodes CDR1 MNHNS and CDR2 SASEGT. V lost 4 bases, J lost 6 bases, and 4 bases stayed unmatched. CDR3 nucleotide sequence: TGTGCCAGCAGTGGCCGGACAGGGCATGGCTACACCTTC. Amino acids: CASSGRTGHGYTF.

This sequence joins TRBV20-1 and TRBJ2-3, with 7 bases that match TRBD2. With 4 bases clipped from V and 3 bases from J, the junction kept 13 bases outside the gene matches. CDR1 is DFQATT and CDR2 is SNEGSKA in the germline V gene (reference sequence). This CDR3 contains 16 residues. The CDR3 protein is CSAKSGRAEGTDTQYF. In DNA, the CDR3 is TGCAGTGCTAAATCTGGGAGGGCCGAAGGGACAGATACGCAGTATTTT.

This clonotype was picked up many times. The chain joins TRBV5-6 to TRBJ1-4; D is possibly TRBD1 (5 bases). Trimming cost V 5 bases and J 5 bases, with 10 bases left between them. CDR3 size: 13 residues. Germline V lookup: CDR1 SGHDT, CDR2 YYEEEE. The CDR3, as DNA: TGTGCCAGCAGGGGACGGGGAAATGAAAAACTGTTTTTT. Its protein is CASRGRGNEKLFF.

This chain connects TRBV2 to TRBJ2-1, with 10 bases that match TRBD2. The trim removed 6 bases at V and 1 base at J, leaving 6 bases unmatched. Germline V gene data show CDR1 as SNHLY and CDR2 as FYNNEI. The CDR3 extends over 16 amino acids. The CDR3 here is CASRAWTSGSYNEQFF. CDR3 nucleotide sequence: TGTGCCAGCAGAGCCTGGACTAGCGGTTCCTACAATGAGCAGTTCTTC.

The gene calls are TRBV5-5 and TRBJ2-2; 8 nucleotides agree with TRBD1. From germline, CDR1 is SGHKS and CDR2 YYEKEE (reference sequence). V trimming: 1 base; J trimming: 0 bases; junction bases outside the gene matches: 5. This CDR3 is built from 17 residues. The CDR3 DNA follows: TGTGCCAGCAGCTTGAGTCAGGGGGCAACGAACACCGGGGAGCTGTTTTTT. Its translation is CASSLSQGATNTGELFF.

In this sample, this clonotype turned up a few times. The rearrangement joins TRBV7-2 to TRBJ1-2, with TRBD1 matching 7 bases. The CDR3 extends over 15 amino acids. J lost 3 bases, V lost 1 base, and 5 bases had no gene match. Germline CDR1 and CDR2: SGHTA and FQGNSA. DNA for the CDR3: TGTGCCAGCAGCTTAGTAGGGACAGTCCACTATGGCTACACCTTC. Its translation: CASSLVGTVHYGYTF. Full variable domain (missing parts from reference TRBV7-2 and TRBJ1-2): GAGVSQSPSNKVTEKGKDVELRCDPISGHTALYWYRQSLGQGLEFLIYFQGNSAPDKSGLPSDRFSAERTGGSVSTLTIQRTQQEDSAVYLCASSLVGTVHYGYTFGSGTRLTVV.

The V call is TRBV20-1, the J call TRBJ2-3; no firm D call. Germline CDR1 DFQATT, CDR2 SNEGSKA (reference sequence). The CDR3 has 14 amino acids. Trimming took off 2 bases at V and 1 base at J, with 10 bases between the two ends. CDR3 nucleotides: TGCAGTGCTAGATCCTTTCTTCGCACAGATACGCAGTATTTT. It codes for CSARSFLRTDTQYF.

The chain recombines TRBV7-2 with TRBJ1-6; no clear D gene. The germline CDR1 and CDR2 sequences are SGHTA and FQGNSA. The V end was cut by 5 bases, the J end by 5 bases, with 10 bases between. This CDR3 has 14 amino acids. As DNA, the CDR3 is TGTGCCAGCAGCATCGGACGGAATAATTCACCCCTCCACTTT. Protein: CASSIGRNNSPLHF.

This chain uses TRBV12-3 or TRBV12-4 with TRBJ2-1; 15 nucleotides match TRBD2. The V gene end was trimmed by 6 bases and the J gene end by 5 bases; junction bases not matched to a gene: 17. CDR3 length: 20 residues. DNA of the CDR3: TGTGCCAGCAGCCTCTCCTTCCCGGGACTAGCGGGAGGTGCCCACAATGAGCAGTTCTTC. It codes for CASSLSFPGLAGGAHNEQFF.

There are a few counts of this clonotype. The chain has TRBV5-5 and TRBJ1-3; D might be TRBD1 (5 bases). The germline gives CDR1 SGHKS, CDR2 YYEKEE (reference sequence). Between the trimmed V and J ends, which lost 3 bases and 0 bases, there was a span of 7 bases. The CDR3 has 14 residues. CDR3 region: CASSWGFSGNTIYF. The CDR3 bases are TGTGCCAGCAGCTGGGGCTTCTCTGGAAACACCATATATTTT.

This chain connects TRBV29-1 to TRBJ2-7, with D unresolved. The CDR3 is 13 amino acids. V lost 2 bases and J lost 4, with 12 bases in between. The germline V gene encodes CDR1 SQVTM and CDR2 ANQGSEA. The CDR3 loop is CSVEKDHTYEQYF. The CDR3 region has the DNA TGCAGCGTTGAAAAGGACCATACTTACGAGCAGTACTTC.

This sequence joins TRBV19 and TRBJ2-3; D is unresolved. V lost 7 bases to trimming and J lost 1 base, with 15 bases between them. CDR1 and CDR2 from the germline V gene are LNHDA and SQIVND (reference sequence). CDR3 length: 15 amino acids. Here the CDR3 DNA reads TGTGCCAGTACCCCCTTACTTGGGGGCACAGATACGCAGTATTTT. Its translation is CASTPLLGGTDTQYF.

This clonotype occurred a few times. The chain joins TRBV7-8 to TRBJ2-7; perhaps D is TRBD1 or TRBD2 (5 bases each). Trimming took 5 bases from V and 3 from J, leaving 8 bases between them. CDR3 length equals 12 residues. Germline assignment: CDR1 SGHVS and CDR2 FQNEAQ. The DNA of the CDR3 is TGTGCCAGCAGCCGGGACGGCTACGAGCAGTACTTC. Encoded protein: CASSRDGYEQYF.

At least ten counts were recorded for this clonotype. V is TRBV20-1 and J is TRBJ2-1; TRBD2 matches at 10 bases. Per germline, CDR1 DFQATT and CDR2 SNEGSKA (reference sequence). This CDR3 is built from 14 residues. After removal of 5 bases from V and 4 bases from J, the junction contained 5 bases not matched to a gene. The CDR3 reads CSAPPGLAYNEQFF. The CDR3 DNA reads TGCAGTGCTCCTCCGGGACTAGCGTACAATGAGCAGTTCTTC.

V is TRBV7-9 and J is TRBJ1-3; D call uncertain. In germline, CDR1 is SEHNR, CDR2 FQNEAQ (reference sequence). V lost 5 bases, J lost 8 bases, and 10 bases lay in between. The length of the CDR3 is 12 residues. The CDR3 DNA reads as TGTGCCAGCAGCCGTTTCCGATACACCATATATTTT. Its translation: CASSRFRYTIYF.

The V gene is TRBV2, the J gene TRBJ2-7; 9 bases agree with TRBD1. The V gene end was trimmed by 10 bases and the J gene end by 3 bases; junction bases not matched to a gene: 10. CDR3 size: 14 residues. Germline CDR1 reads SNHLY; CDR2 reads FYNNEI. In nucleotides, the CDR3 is TGTGCCATCACCGGGACAGGGCCAAACTACGAGCAGTACTTC. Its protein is CAITGTGPNYEQYF.

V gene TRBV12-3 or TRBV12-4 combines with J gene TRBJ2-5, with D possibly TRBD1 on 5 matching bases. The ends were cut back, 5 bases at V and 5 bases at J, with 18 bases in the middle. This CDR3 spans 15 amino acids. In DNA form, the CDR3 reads TGTGCCAGCAGTCCCAGGGTTCTCCAGGGTGAGACCCAGTACTTC. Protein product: CASSPRVLQGETQYF.

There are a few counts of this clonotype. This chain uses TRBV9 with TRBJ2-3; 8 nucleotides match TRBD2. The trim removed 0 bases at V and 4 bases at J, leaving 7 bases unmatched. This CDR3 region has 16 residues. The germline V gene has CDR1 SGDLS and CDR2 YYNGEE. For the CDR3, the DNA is TGTGCCAGCAGCGTAGCGGGAGGGACCTACCCAGATACGCAGTATTTT. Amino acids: CASSVAGGTYPDTQYF.

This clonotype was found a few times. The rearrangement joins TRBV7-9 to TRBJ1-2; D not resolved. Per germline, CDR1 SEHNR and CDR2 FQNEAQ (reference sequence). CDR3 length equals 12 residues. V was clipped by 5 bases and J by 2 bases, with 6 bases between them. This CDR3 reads CASSQENYGYTF. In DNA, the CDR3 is TGTGCCAGCAGCCAAGAGAACTATGGCTACACCTTC.

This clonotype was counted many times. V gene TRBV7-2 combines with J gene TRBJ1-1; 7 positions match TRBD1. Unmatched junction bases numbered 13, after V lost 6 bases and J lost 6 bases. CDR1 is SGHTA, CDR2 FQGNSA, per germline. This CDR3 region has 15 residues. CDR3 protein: CASRPMGGGRSEAFF. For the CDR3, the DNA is TGTGCCAGCAGACCCATGGGAGGGGGCCGGTCTGAAGCTTTCTTT.

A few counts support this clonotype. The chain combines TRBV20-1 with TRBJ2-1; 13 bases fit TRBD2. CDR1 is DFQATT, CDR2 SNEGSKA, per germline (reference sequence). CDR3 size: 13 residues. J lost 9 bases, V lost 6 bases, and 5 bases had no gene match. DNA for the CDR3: TGCAGTGCAGATGGGACTAGCGGGGCTGAGCAGTTCTTC. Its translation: CSADGTSGAEQFF.

CDR3 in DNA: TGCAGCGTTGAAACCGGCCAGGGGGTCGTCGTTTCGGGAGATACGCAGTATTTT. This translates into CSVETGQGVVVSGDTQYF. The chain recombines TRBV29-1 with TRBJ2-3, with 7 bases lining up with TRBD1. J was trimmed by 5 bases and V by 2 bases; bases with no gene match: 19. The length of the CDR3 is 18 residues. Germline loops: CDR1 SQVTM, CDR2 ANQGSEA.

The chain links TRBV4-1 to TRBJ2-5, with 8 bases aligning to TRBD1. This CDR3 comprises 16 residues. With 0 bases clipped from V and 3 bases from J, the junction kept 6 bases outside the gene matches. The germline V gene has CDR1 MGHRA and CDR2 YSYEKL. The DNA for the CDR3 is TGCGCCAGCAGCCAAGATGAGGCAGGGGGCAAAGAGACCCAGTACTTC. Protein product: CASSQDEAGGKETQYF.

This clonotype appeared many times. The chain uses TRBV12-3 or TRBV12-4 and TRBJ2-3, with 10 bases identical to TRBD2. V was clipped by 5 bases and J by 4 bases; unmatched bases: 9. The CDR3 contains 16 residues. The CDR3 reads CASSIPGLALPDTQYF. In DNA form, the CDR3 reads TGTGCCAGCAGTATACCGGGACTAGCGTTGCCAGATACGCAGTATTTT.

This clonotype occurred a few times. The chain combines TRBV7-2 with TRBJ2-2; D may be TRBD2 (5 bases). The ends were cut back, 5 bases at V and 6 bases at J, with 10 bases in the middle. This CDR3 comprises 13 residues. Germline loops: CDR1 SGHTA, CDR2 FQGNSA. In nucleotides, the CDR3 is TGTGCCAGCAGCGGGAGAAGAGCCGGGGAGCTGTTTTTT. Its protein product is CASSGRRAGELFF.

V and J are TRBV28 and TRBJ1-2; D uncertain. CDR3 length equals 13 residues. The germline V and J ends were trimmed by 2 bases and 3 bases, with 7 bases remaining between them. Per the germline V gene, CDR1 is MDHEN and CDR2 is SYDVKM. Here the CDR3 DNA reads TGTGCCAGCAGTTTAAGTGACGACTATGGCTACACCTTC. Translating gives CASSLSDDYGYTF.